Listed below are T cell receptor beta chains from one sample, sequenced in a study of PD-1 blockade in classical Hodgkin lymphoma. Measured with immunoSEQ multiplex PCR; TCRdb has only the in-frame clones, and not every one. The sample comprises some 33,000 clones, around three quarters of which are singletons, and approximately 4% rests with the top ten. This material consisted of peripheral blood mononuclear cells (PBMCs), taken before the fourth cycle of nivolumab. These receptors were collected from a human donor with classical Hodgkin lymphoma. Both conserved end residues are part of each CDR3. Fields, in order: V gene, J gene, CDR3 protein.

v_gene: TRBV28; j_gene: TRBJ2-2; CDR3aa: CASSLTGSGGELFF
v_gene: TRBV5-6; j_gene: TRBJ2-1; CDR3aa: CASSLELGQAQDGQFF
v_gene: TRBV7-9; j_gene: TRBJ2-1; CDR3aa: CASLSGRAVLNEQFF
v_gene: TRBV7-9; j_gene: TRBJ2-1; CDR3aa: CASSGGQGRNEQFF
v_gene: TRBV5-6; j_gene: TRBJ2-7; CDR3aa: CASSFGINEQYF
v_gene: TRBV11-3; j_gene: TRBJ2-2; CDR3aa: CASSPTDSPNTGELFF
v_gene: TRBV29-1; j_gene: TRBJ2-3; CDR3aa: CSVEGQTVRIPGLAGVEVTDTQYF
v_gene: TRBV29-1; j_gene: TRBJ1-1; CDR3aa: CSVDKGLNTEAFF
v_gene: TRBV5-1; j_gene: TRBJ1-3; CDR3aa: CASRATGNTIYF
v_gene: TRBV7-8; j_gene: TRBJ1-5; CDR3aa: CASSLNMGQADQPQHF
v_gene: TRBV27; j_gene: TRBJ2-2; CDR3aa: CASNPGTANTGELFF
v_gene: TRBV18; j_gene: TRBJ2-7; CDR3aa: CASSPPHGLAGVSQQYF
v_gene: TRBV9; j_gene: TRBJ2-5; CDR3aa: CASSVGNGAGRETQYF
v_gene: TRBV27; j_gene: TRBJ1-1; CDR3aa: CASNKGGRTEAFF
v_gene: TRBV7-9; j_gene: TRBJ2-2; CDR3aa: CASSYEVGNTGELFF
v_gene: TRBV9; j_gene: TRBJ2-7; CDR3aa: CASSRGGQALNEQYF
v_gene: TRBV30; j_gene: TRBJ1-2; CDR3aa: CAWWDSQLYGYTF
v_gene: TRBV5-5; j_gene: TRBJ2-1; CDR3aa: CASSLGDRGRGEQFF
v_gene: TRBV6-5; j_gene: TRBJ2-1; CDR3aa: CASINDREGYNEQFF
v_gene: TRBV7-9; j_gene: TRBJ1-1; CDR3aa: CASSLEQGYAFF
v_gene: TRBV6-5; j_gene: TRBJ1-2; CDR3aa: CASSYLTEGYTF
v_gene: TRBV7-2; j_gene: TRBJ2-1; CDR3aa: CASSLSGTIFGEQFF
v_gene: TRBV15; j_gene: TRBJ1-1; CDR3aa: CATSRSEGLGGTNTEAFF
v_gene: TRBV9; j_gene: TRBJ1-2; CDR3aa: CASSLQGSGYTF
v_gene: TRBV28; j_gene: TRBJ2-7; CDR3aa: CASSPVAVFAHEQYF